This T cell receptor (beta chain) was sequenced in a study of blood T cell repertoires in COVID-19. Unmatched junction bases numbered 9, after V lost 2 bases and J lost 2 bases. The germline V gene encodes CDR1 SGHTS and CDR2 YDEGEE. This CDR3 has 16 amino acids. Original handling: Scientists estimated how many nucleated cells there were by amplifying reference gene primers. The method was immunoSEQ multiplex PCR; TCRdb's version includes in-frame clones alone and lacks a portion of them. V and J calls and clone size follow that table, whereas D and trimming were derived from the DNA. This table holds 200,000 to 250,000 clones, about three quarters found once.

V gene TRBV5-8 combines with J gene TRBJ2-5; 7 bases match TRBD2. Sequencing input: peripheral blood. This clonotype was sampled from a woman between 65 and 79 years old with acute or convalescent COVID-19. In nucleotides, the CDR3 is TGTGCCAGCAGCTTATTTGGGGGGGACCGACAAGAGACCCAGTACTTC. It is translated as CASSLFGGDRQETQYF.